This paragraph reports one T cell receptor beta chain. A PCR-confirmed or clinician-diagnosed COVID-19 case had contacted exposed participants within 2 weeks of entry. With 1 base clipped from V and 4 bases from J, the junction kept 5 bases outside the gene matches. Germline CDR1 and CDR2: SGHDN and FVKESK. The length of the CDR3 is 17 residues. The source of the sample is a study of blood T cell repertoires in COVID-19. Overall study context: From T cells, B-cell-depleted T cells, or PBMCs came the material, which was cDNA or gDNA.

Original analysis: It was from reference gene primer amplification that nucleated cell counts were estimated. Data came from immunoSEQ multiplex PCR; TCRdb stores just in-frame clones and leaves some out. That table supplies the V and J calls and clone size; D and trimming were determined from the DNA. The sample consists of around 200,000 clones, 65% to 90% of them appearing once. Material: PBMCs or T cells enriched from blood (not recorded which). This receptor was identified in a woman younger than 45 who had been exposed to COVID-19. The chain is built from TRBV14 and TRBJ2-1, with TRBD2 identical over 12 bases. This CDR3 is CASSQALAGGTYNEQFF. CDR3 nucleotide sequence: TGTGCCAGCAGCCAAGCACTAGCGGGGGGTACTTACAATGAGCAGTTCTTC.